This TCR beta chain was documented in a study of cytomegalovirus exposure and HLA in healthy donors. PCR was performed using 60 Vbeta and 13 Jbeta primers. Data came from immunoSEQ multiplex PCR; TCRdb stores just in-frame clones and leaves some out. The profile shows 150,000 or so clones, roughly 80% of them singletons. Concerning this clone itself: Its antigen is not known.

CDR1 and CDR2 from the germline V gene are ENHRY and SYGVKD. The J segment lost 3 bases and the V segment lost 6 bases, leaving 2 bases of the junction unmatched. The CDR3 runs to 13 residues. General study findings and limits: Across HLA loci, a later analysis found differing TCR association rates, with DRB1 most and HLA-C fewest. Testing in vitro showed a few CMV-associated chains specific for CMV antigens. A later analysis reportedly found fewer N-insertions in an Asian-associated ancestry cluster than the roughly 670-donor mean.

The chain recombines TRBV10-3 with TRBJ1-5; 7 bases line up with TRBD1. The origin of this receptor is a man in his forties in good health and CMV-seronegative. The specimen sequenced was PBMCs. CDR3 in DNA: TGTGCCATCAGACAGGGGCCCAATCAGCCCCAGCATTTT. It is translated as CAIRQGPNQPQHF.